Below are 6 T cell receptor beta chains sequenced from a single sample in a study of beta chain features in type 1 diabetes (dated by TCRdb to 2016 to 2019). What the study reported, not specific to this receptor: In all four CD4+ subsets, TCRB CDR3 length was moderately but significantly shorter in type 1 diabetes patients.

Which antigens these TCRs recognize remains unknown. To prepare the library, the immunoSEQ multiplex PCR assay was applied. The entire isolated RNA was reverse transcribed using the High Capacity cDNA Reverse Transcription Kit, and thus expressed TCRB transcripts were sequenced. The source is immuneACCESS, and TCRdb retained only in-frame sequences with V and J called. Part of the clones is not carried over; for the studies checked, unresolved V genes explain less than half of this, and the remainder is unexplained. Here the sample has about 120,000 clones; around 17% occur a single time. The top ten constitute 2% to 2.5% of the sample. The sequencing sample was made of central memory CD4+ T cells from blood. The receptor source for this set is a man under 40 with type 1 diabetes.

The CDR3 loop is CASSQDHLSYTF. The DNA for the CDR3 is TGCGCCAGCAGCCAAGATCACCTAAGCTACACCTTC. The genes are TRBV4-3 and TRBJ1-2; no firm D call. The CDR3 is 12 residues long. Trimming took 0 bases from V and 9 from J, leaving 8 bases between them. In germline, CDR1 is LGHNA, CDR2 YSLEER.

CDR3 sequence: CASSVLGMEYNEQFF. The DNA for the CDR3 is TGTGCCAGCAGCGTACTAGGGATGGAGTACAATGAGCAGTTCTTC. This chain links TRBV9 with TRBJ2-1; D call uncertain. V was shortened by 1 base and J by 4 bases, with 12 bases between the two germline ends. CDR1 SGDLS and CDR2 YYNGEE come from the germline V gene. The CDR3 consists of 15 residues.

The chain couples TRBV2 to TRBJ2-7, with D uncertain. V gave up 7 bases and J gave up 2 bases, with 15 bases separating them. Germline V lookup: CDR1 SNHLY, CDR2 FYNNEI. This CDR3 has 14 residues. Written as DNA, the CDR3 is TGTGCCAGCACGGACCCCACCGAGGCCTACGAGCAGTACTTC. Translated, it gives CASTDPTEAYEQYF.

The DNA of the CDR3 is TGTGCCAGCAGCCGACGGGGGTATGTCTCTGGGGCCAACGTCCTGACTTTC. It specifies CASSRRGYVSGANVLTF. The chain employs TRBV7-2 and TRBJ2-6; D is possibly TRBD2 (6 bases). Trimming removed 5 bases at V and 0 bases at J, with 14 bases between. Germline V lookup: CDR1 SGHTA, CDR2 FQGNSA. The CDR3 spans 17 residues.

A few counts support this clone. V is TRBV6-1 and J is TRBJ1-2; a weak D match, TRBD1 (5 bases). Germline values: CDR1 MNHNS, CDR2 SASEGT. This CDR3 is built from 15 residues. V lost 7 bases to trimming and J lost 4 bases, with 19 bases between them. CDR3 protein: CASTTLVGVSYGYTF. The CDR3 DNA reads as TGTGCCAGCACAACACTGGTGGGGGTGAGCTATGGCTACACCTTC.

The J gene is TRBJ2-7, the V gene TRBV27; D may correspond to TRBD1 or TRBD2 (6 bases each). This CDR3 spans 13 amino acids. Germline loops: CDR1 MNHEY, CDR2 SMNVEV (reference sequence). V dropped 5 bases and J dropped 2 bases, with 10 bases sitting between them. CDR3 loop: CASSKGGPYEQYF. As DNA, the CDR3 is TGTGCCAGCAGTAAAGGGGGGCCCTACGAGCAGTACTTC.